The 29 T cell receptor beta chains in this list originate from one sample, sequenced in a study of molecular identifiers for immune sequencing clone quantification. One entry per CDR3 protein results from TCRdb running MiXCR on the PCR reads. The sample holds tens of thousands of distinct CDR3 sequences, about 21% seen once. Sequencing input: naive CD8+ T cells from blood, with Jurkat cell RNA spiked in. Described subset: FACS-sorted CD8+CD4-CCR7+CD45RA+ naive T cells. The receptors here all came from a human donor in good health. Some libraries in this study had Jurkat cell RNA spiked in.

A word on this clonotype: This may stem from a read error, because a much larger clone lies one nucleotide away. The chain couples TRBV6-5 to TRBJ2-5; D gene unclear. The CDR3 spans 13 residues. CDR1 and CDR2 (germline): MNHEY, SVGAGI. CDR3 residues: CVSSYNGQETQYF. The CDR3 nucleotides read TGTGTCAGCAGTTACAACGGCCAAGAGACCCAGTACTTC.

For this clonotype: A read error is possible here, since a much larger clone lies one base away. Without the conserved terminal phenylalanine or tryptophan, this CDR3 likely stems from a read error. V and J are TRBV3-1 and TRBJ2-7; D is ambiguous. CDR1 is LGHDT, CDR2 YNNKEL, per germline (reference sequence). The length of the CDR3 is 18 residues. V gave up 0 bases and J gave up 0 bases, with 18 bases separating them. CDR3 DNA: TGTGCCAGCAGCCAAGATTTTCGGGCACACGTAGACTCCTACGAGCAGTACCTC. As protein: CASSQDFRAHVDSYEQYL.

This clonotype was observed a handful of times. The chain recombines TRBV12-3 or TRBV12-4 with TRBJ1-5; no firm D call. This CDR3 contains 13 residues. V was cut by 8 bases and J by 2 bases, with 10 bases left in between. CDR3 amino acids: CASGVPGNQPQHF. Written as DNA, the CDR3 is TGTGCCAGCGGCGTTCCGGGCAATCAGCCCCAGCATTTT.

The sample holds many counts of this clonotype. The chain couples TRBV7-9 to TRBJ2-7; TRBD1 matches 7 bases. J lost 3 bases, V lost 5 bases, and 13 bases had no gene match. CDR1 and CDR2 from the germline V gene are SEHNR and FQNEAQ (reference sequence). The CDR3 contains 16 residues. This CDR3 reads CASSPEPGTVGYEQYF. The CDR3 region has the DNA TGTGCCAGCAGCCCTGAGCCCGGGACAGTAGGCTACGAGCAGTACTTC. Complete variable domain (other parts from reference TRBV7-9 and TRBJ2-7): DTGVSQNPRHKITKRGQNVTFRCDPISEHNRLYWYRQTLGQGPEFLTYFQNEAQLEKSRLLSDRFSAERPKGSFSTLEIQRTEQGDSAMYLCASSPEPGTVGYEQYFGPGTRLTVT.

With regard to this clonotype: This may be a read error: a much more frequent sequence differs by one nucleotide. This chain joins TRBV4-1 and TRBJ1-1; D is uncertain. Germline values: CDR1 MGHRA, CDR2 YSYEKL. The CDR3 totals 13 residues. CDR3 in amino acids: CASSPRAEPEALF. Here the CDR3 DNA reads TGCGCCAGCAGCCCCCGGGCGGAGCCTGAAGCTCTCTTT.

This clonotype was counted ten times or more. The chain joins TRBV29-1 to TRBJ2-7, with TRBD2 matching over 12 bases. Germline loops: CDR1 SQVTM, CDR2 ANQGSEA. The CDR3 contains 14 residues. With V trimmed by 1 base and J by 4 bases, 2 bases remained unmatched. The CDR3 region has the DNA TGCAGCGTTGAAGGACTAGCGGGAGAATACGAGCAGTACTTC. This gives the protein CSVEGLAGEYEQYF.

This clonotype was seen many times. The CDR3 DNA is TGTGCCAGCAGCTTAGAAGCAGGGGGAGCTAATGAAAAACTGTTTTTT. Translating it yields CASSLEAGGANEKLFF. The chain employs TRBV7-9 and TRBJ1-4; TRBD1 matches at 7 bases. With 1 base clipped from V and 3 bases from J, the junction kept 5 bases outside the gene matches. Germline CDR1 reads SEHNR; CDR2 reads FQNEAQ (reference sequence). The CDR3 has 16 residues.

This clonotype was counted between two and nine times. This chain links TRBV19 with TRBJ1-1; 7 positions match TRBD1. After removal of 1 base from V and 1 base from J, the junction contained 0 bases not matched to a gene. The CDR3 has 14 residues. Germline CDR1 and CDR2: LNHDA and SQIVND (reference sequence). The CDR3 is CASSIGQGNTEAFF. CDR3 DNA sequence: TGTGCCAGTAGTATAGGACAGGGGAACACTGAAGCTTTCTTT.

In regard to this clonotype: One base away lies a much larger clone, so this may be a sequencing read error. The CDR3 sequence is CASSPTSEGFEQYF. The CDR3, as DNA: TGTGCCAGCAGTCCGACTAGCGAGGGGTTCGAGCAGTACTTC. V usage is TRBV6-6 and J usage is TRBJ2-7, with TRBD2 matching 8 bases. CDR1 and CDR2 from the germline V gene are MNHNY and SVGAGI (reference sequence). Unmatched junction bases numbered 9, after V lost 5 bases and J lost 6 bases. The CDR3 spans 14 residues.

This clonotype has at least ten counts. The CDR3 nucleotides are TGTGCCAGCAGTGTAGGACAGGGGGCGTTGTATGGCTACACCTTC. This sequence encodes CASSVGQGALYGYTF. The chain uses TRBV6-6 and TRBJ1-2; 11 positions agree with TRBD1. The germline CDR1 and CDR2 sequences are MNHNY and SVGAGI (reference sequence). CDR3 length equals 15 residues. J lost 5 bases, V lost 5 bases, and 7 bases had no gene match.

This clonotype occurred many times. V usage is TRBV4-2 and J usage is TRBJ2-7; 10 bases align to TRBD2. Germline lookup yields CDR1 LGHNA and CDR2 YNFKEQ. The CDR3 is 16 amino acids. The V and J ends lost 0 bases and 4 bases, in that order; junction bases with no gene match: 6. CDR3 in DNA: TGTGCCAGCAGCCAAGATAGGGCGACTAGCGGGTACGAGCAGTACTTC. Translation gives CASSQDRATSGYEQYF.

This clonotype was seen more than once but under ten times. V gene TRBV6-5 combines with J gene TRBJ2-1; 8 bases are shared with TRBD2. This CDR3 is 16 amino acids long. Germline V CDR1 and CDR2: MNHEY, SVGAGI. The V and J ends lost 5 bases and 1 base, in that order; junction bases with no gene match: 7. In nucleotides, the CDR3 is TGTGCCAGCAGTCGAGACCAGCGGGGGTCCTACAATGAGCAGTTCTTC. Its protein is CASSRDQRGSYNEQFF.

As concerns this clonotype: A single base separates this from a much larger clone, so it may be a read error. The chain combines TRBV28 with TRBJ2-7; maybe TRBD2 (7 bases). CDR3 length equals 15 residues. The germline V gene has CDR1 MDHEN and CDR2 SYDVKM. CDR3 coding DNA: TGTGCCAGCGGTTTATTGGGAGGGACATATGAGGAGCAGTACTTC. This gives the protein CASGLLGGTYEEQYF.

Many counts were recorded for this clonotype. The rearrangement links TRBV4-2 to TRBJ2-3, with 9 bases that match TRBD1. The CDR3 is 14 amino acids. Germline values: CDR1 LGHNA, CDR2 YNFKEQ. V lost 3 bases, J lost 4 bases, and 2 bases stayed unmatched. The CDR3 spells CASSQTGGPDTQYF. The DNA of the CDR3 is TGTGCCAGCAGCCAGACAGGGGGTCCAGATACGCAGTATTTT.

Concerning this clonotype itself: This may come from a read error, since a much larger clone is one base off. This chain uses TRBV7-9 with TRBJ1-1; perhaps TRBD1 as D (5 bases). The CDR3 spans 15 residues. V was cut by 1 base and J by 6 bases, with 15 bases left in between. Germline assignment: CDR1 SEHNR and CDR2 FQNEAQ (reference sequence). CDR3 region: CASSLEVGVLAEAFF. CDR3 nucleotide sequence: TGTGCCAGCAGCTTAGAGGTGGGGGTACTTGCTGAAGCTTTCTTT.

As regards this clonotype: One end of the junction does not line up with germline, which may come from a read error. V usage is TRBV5-3 and J usage is TRBJ1-3; 7 bases map to TRBD1. TRBV5-3 is placed among ORFs of uncertain function. The CDR3 length is 15 residues. CDR3 DNA sequence: TGTGCCAGCAGCTTGGGACAGCAACTTATAGACACCATATATTTT. Amino acid sequence: CASSLGQQLIDTIYF.

This clonotype was recorded at least ten times. V and J are TRBV27 and TRBJ2-3, with 9 positions matching TRBD1. With 4 bases clipped from V and 6 bases from J, the junction kept 11 bases outside the gene matches. The CDR3 is 16 residues long. Per germline, CDR1 MNHEY and CDR2 SMNVEV (reference sequence). The CDR3 DNA sequence: TGTGCCAGCAGTTCCAGGACAGGGGTGGGGCTGGATACGCAGTATTTT. Its translation is CASSSRTGVGLDTQYF.

This clonotype turned up a few times. The junction and the germline gene differ at one end; a read error may be behind it. This CDR3 reads CASSNGGLDTRYF. The CDR3 region has the DNA TGTGCCAGTAGTAATGGGGGCCTAGATACGCGGTATTTT. The chain combines TRBV19 with TRBJ2-3; a weak D match, TRBD1 (6 bases). CDR1 is LNHDA and CDR2 is SQIVND in the germline V gene (reference sequence). The CDR3 totals 13 residues. The variable domain in full, completed from reference TRBV19 and TRBJ2-3, reads DGGITQSPKYLFRKEGQNVTLSCEQNLNHDAMYWYRQDPGQGLRLIYYSQIVNDFQKGDIAEGYSVSREKKESFPLTVTSAQKNPTAFYLCASSNGGLDTRYFGPGTRLTVL.

This clonotype was seen at least ten times. The rearrangement joins TRBV4-1 to TRBJ2-7; TRBD1 matches at 7 bases. The germline CDR1 and CDR2 sequences are MGHRA and YSYEKL. The V gene end was trimmed by 2 bases and the J gene end by 3 bases; junction bases not matched to a gene: 10. This CDR3 is built from 16 residues. CDR3 loop: CASSQSPGQRIYEQYF. CDR3 bases: TGCGCCAGCAGCCAAAGCCCGGGACAGCGCATCTACGAGCAGTACTTC.

This clonotype was observed many times. This chain links TRBV2 with TRBJ1-1; no definite D call. V lost 10 bases to trimming and J lost 0 bases, with 21 bases between them. This CDR3 region has 16 residues. Germline V gives CDR1 SNHLY, CDR2 FYNNEI. CDR3 residues: CATSGRNRMVNTEAFF. The CDR3, as DNA: TGTGCCACCTCTGGACGGAACCGAATGGTGAACACTGAAGCTTTCTTT.

About this clonotype: This could be a read error, since a much larger clone is one nucleotide away. Written as DNA, the CDR3 is TGTGCCAGCAGCCCCGGGGCTAGTATGGGATACGAGCAGCACTTC. This codes for CASSPGASMGYEQHF. The chain is built from TRBV7-6 and TRBJ2-7; the D gene could be TRBD1 or TRBD2 (5 bases each). CDR1 and CDR2 from the germline V gene are SGHVS and FNYEAQ. CDR3 length: 15 residues.

This clonotype showed up many times. The chain carries TRBV9 and TRBJ2-3, with D maybe TRBD1 (6 bases). The length of the CDR3 is 16 residues. CDR1 and CDR2 (germline): SGDLS, YYNGEE. The ends were cut back, 3 bases at V and 5 bases at J, with 19 bases in the middle. The CDR3 spells CASSETWIRGGDTQYF. CDR3 DNA sequence: TGTGCCAGCAGCGAAACTTGGATCCGAGGGGGAGATACGCAGTATTTT.

This clonotype was seen many times. V and J are TRBV20-1 and TRBJ2-1; 12 bases are a match to TRBD2. The CDR3 extends over 15 amino acids. Germline-derived CDR1 and CDR2 are DFQATT and SNEGSKA (reference sequence). The V segment lost 1 base and the J segment 8 bases; nucleotides outside the gene matches: 6. The CDR3 is CSARGTSGMADEQFF. DNA of the CDR3: TGCAGTGCTAGAGGGACTAGCGGGATGGCGGATGAGCAGTTCTTC.

This clonotype showed up many times. The J gene is TRBJ2-6, the V gene TRBV28; no clear D gene. The CDR3 spans 12 residues. V gave up 3 bases and J gave up 12 bases, with 9 bases separating them. Per germline, CDR1 MDHEN and CDR2 SYDVKM. The CDR3 DNA sequence: TGTGCCAGCAGTTTTGGACCCACCGTCCTGACTTTC. It yields the protein CASSFGPTVLTF.

About this clonotype: Since the CDR3 does not end with the conserved phenylalanine or tryptophan, this likely comes from a read error. This rearrangement joins TRBV20-1 to TRBJ1-4; D is ambiguous. CDR1 is DFQATT, CDR2 SNEGSKA, per germline (reference sequence). Trimming shortened V by 0 bases and J by 0 bases, and 11 bases separated the two germline ends. The CDR3 contains 16 residues. The CDR3 region is CSAREAWTATNEKLFS. The CDR3 region has the DNA TGCAGTGCTAGAGAGGCGTGGACCGCAACTAATGAAAAACTGTTTTCT.

This clonotype was counted only a few times. The J gene is TRBJ2-5, the V gene TRBV27, with a weak D call TRBD1 (6 bases). The CDR3 spans 14 residues. V lost 0 bases to trimming and J lost 5 bases, with 10 bases between them. CDR1 is MNHEY, CDR2 SMNVEV, per germline (reference sequence). CDR3 loop: CASSLSMTGETQYF. CDR3 coding DNA: TGTGCCAGCAGTTTATCGATGACAGGCGAGACCCAGTACTTC.

This clonotype was found many times. The rearrangement uses TRBV20-1 and TRBJ2-3; TRBD2 matches at 7 bases. The CDR3 has 15 amino acids. J lost 8 bases, V lost 3 bases, and 14 bases had no gene match. Germline V gives CDR1 DFQATT, CDR2 SNEGSKA (reference sequence). This CDR3 reads CSARGQAGLIFTQYF. CDR3 nucleotides: TGCAGTGCTAGGGGCCAAGCGGGACTCATATTTACGCAGTATTTT.

This clonotype was seen at least ten times. This sequence joins TRBV20-1 and TRBJ1-5, with D maybe TRBD1 (5 bases). The V and J ends lost 0 bases and 6 bases respectively, with 12 bases between them. The CDR3 length is 14 residues. CDR1 and CDR2 (germline): DFQATT, SNEGSKA (reference sequence). The CDR3 reads CSARDAPGGQPQHF. The CDR3 DNA reads TGCAGTGCTAGAGATGCGCCTGGGGGTCAGCCCCAGCATTTT.

The rearrangement links TRBV12-2 to TRBJ2-2. TRBV12-2 is reported as a pseudogene. The CDR3 runs to 12 residues. The CDR3 bases are TGTGCAAGTCGCTTACTGACCGGGGAGCTGTTTTTT. Its protein is CASRLLTGELFF.